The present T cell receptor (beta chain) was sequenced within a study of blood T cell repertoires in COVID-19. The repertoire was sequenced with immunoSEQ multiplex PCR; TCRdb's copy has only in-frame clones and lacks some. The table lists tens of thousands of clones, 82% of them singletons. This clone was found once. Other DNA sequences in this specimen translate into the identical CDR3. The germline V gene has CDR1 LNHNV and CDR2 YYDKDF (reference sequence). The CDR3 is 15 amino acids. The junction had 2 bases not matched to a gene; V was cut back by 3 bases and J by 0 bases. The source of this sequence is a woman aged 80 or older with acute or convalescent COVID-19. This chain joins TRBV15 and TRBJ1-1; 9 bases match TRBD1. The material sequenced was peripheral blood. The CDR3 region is CATSRDRGLNTEAFF. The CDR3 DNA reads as TGTGCCACCAGCAGGGACAGGGGACTGAACACTGAAGCTTTCTTT.